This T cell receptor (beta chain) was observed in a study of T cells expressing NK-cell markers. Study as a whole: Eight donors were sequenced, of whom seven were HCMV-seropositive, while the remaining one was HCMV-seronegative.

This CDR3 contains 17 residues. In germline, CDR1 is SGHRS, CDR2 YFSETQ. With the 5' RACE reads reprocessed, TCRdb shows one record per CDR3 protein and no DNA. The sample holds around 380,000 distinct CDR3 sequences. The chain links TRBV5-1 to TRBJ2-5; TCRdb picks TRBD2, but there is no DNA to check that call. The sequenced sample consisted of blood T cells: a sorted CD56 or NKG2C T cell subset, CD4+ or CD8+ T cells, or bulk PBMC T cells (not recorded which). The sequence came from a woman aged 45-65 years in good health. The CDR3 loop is CASSLALAEAPQETQYF. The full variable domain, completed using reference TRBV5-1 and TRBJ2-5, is KAGVTQTPRYLIKTRGQQVTLSCSPISGHRSVSWYQQTPGQGLQFLFEYFSETQRNKGNFPGRFSGRQFSNSRSEMNVSTLELGDSALYLCASSLALAEAPQETQYFGPGTRLLVL.